This T cell receptor (beta chain) originates from a study of blood T cell repertoires in COVID-19. This table comes from immunoSEQ multiplex PCR, and its TCRdb copy is limited to in-frame clones, with some not included. The sample has approximately 270,000 clones, about 91% seen once; the top ten hold 0.95% to 1.5%. The CDR3 loop spans 14 amino acids. The V end lost 4 bases, the J end lost 3 bases, and 13 bases lay between the germline ends. The germline gives CDR1 KGHSH, CDR2 LQKENI. V and J are TRBV18 and TRBJ2-7; possibly TRBD1 for D (6 bases). The sequence was obtained from a human donor in a cohort exposed to, infected with or recovered from COVID-19 (not recorded which). The donor label of this sample is uncertain. Input material: PBMCs or T cells enriched from blood (not recorded which). DNA of the CDR3: TGTGCCAGCTCACAGACAGGTGCCCTCTACGAGCAGTACTTC. Encoded protein: CASSQTGALYEQYF.